Listed here are 22 T cell receptor beta chains from one sample, sequenced in a study of T-cell reconstitution after alpha-beta-depleted transplantation in children. Unique molecular identifiers were incorporated when the TCRbeta library was constructed. Via MiXCR, TCRdb re-called the PCR reads, giving one row per CDR3 protein. The sample carries approximately 270,000 distinct CDR3 sequences, 20% to 30% recorded once. The material was PBMCs, mostly from graft donor cells, obtained 360 days after TCRalphabeta/CD19-depleted stem cell transplant. The receptors were sampled from a female patient aged 2-9 years who had a stem cell transplant for congenital amegakaryocytic thrombocytopenia, so the T cells may come from the graft donor.

This clonotype was observed at least ten times. This chain uses TRBV5-1 with TRBJ1-4; TRBD1 matches 9 bases. Germline values: CDR1 SGHRS, CDR2 YFSETQ. V gave up 0 bases and J gave up 5 bases; unmatched junction bases: 5. The CDR3 covers 16 residues. This CDR3 is CASSLEPGTGNEKLFF. For the CDR3, the DNA is TGCGCCAGCAGCTTGGAACCCGGGACAGGGAATGAAAAACTGTTTTTT.

This chain uses TRBV5-1 with TRBJ1-1; tentative D call: TRBD1 (5 bases). The V end lost 4 bases, the J end lost 3 bases, and 10 bases lay between the germline ends. The length of the CDR3 is 13 residues. The germline CDR1 and CDR2 sequences are SGHRS and YFSETQ. CDR3 loop: CASSIQVDTEAFF. The CDR3 DNA sequence: TGCGCCAGCAGCATACAGGTCGACACTGAAGCTTTCTTT.

The table lists this clonotype with many counts. The chain uses TRBV12-3 or TRBV12-4 and TRBJ2-1; D may be TRBD1 or TRBD2 (5 bases each). This CDR3 is 17 amino acids long. Trimming took off 3 bases at V and 0 bases at J, with 15 bases between the two ends. CDR3: CASSFLTGLHSYNEQFF. Written as DNA, the CDR3 is TGTGCCAGCAGTTTTCTAACAGGACTCCACTCCTACAATGAGCAGTTCTTC.

The chain couples TRBV19 to TRBJ2-1, with D perhaps TRBD2 (5 bases). V dropped 5 bases and J dropped 9 bases, with 11 bases sitting between them. Per germline, CDR1 LNHDA and CDR2 SQIVND (reference sequence). The CDR3 is made up of 12 amino acids. The CDR3 DNA sequence: TGTGCCAGTAGTTCGCGCGGGCCTGAGCAGTTCTTC. This sequence encodes CASSSRGPEQFF.

The chain is built from TRBV27 and TRBJ2-7, with 9 bases identical to TRBD1. From germline, CDR1 is MNHEY and CDR2 SMNVEV (reference sequence). The CDR3 extends over 15 amino acids. Trimming at V came to 5 bases and at J to 6 bases, leaving 11 bases not matched to a gene. The chain's CDR3 is CASSPWDRAPSEQYF. The CDR3 DNA is TGTGCCAGCAGTCCCTGGGACAGGGCCCCATCCGAGCAGTACTTC.

The chain joins TRBV5-1 to TRBJ1-1; TRBD1 might be the D (5 bases). This CDR3 is 14 amino acids long. Trimming left V 4 bases short and J 3 bases short, with 13 bases between. The germline V gene encodes CDR1 SGHRS and CDR2 YFSETQ. The CDR3 loop reads CASSPTVAYTEAFF. Written as DNA, the CDR3 is TGCGCCAGCAGCCCGACAGTGGCGTACACTGAAGCTTTCTTT.

This clonotype was seen more than once but under ten times. The chain couples TRBV27 to TRBJ1-1; TRBD1 is a possible D gene (5 bases). Germline CDR1 MNHEY, CDR2 SMNVEV (reference sequence). Trimming pared 5 bases from V and 10 bases from J, leaving 20 bases between. The CDR3 is 14 residues long. DNA for the CDR3: TGTGCCAGCAGTAGCTATCCTGCAGGGCAATCAGCTTTCTTT. This gives the protein CASSSYPAGQSAFF.

This clonotype was seen many times. The rearrangement uses TRBV24-1 and TRBJ2-1; weak D call: TRBD1 (6 bases). Looked up from germline, CDR1 is KGHDR and CDR2 is SFDVKD. The ends were cut back, 1 base at V and 10 bases at J, with 13 bases in the middle. This CDR3 is 14 amino acids long. CDR3 amino acids: CATSDFRDMPEQFF. The CDR3 nucleotides are TGTGCCACCAGTGATTTCAGGGACATGCCCGAGCAGTTCTTC.

This clonotype has a handful of counts. The junction differs from germline at one of its ends, possibly a read error. The chain recombines TRBV20-1 with TRBJ2-1; D may correspond to TRBD1 or TRBD2 (5 bases each). The germline V gene encodes CDR1 DFQATT and CDR2 SNEGSKA (reference sequence). This CDR3 region has 10 residues. The CDR3 sequence: CSARQAVGVF. The CDR3, as DNA: TGCAGTGCTAGGCAAGCGGTGGGGGTCTTC.

The J gene is TRBJ2-7, the V gene TRBV20-1, with 7 bases aligning to TRBD1. In germline, CDR1 is DFQATT, CDR2 SNEGSKA (reference sequence). This CDR3 has 13 residues. V shed 3 bases, J shed 5 bases, and the junction held 7 bases outside the gene matches. The CDR3 loop reads CSARRQGTDEQYF. The CDR3 nucleotides are TGCAGTGCTAGGAGACAGGGTACCGACGAGCAGTACTTC.

The J gene is TRBJ2-7, the V gene TRBV20-1; no firm D call. The CDR3 is 15 residues long. Trimming left V 0 bases short and J 4 bases short, with 16 bases between. CDR1 is DFQATT and CDR2 is SNEGSKA in the germline V gene (reference sequence). CDR3 loop: CSARDAVPYAYEQYF. DNA of the CDR3: TGCAGTGCTAGAGATGCGGTCCCCTACGCGTACGAGCAGTACTTC.

The rearrangement joins TRBV7-2 to TRBJ1-1, with a weak D call TRBD1 (5 bases). Trimming removed 5 bases from V and 6 bases from J, with 19 bases in between. This CDR3 contains 15 residues. Germline V CDR1 and CDR2: SGHTA, FQGNSA. In DNA form, the CDR3 reads TGTGCCAGCAGCCCTTCCAGGGTCGCTCGTTCTGAAGCTTTCTTT. This gives the protein CASSPSRVARSEAFF.

The genes are TRBV7-8 and TRBJ1-1, with 10 bases identical to TRBD1. CDR3 length: 13 amino acids. Per the germline V gene, CDR1 is SGHVS and CDR2 is FQNEAQ. V trimming: 5 bases; J trimming: 8 bases; junction bases outside the gene matches: 5. CDR3 protein: CASSQWDRGEAFF. CDR3 bases: TGTGCCAGCAGCCAATGGGACAGGGGCGAAGCTTTCTTT.

The chain is built from TRBV18 and TRBJ2-5; D perhaps matches TRBD1 (6 bases). From germline, CDR1 is KGHSH and CDR2 LQKENI. Trimming pared 0 bases from V and 6 bases from J, leaving 17 bases between. This CDR3 is 16 amino acids long. The CDR3, as DNA: TGTGCCAGCTCACCACCGGAGACAGGTTCGGGGAAGACCCAGTACTTC. Protein product: CASSPPETGSGKTQYF.

This clonotype was seen a handful of times. The chain employs TRBV20-1 and TRBJ2-1, with TRBD2 matching 11 bases. V shed 2 bases, J shed 2 bases, and the junction held 2 bases outside the gene matches. Germline V gene lookup returns CDR1 DFQATT and CDR2 SNEGSKA (reference sequence). The CDR3 loop spans 15 amino acids. CDR3 DNA sequence: TGCAGTGCTAGACTAGCGGGGGGACCCTACAATGAGCAGTTCTTC. Residues: CSARLAGGPYNEQFF.

This clonotype was observed a few times. The V and J genes are TRBV12-3 or TRBV12-4 and TRBJ1-5; perhaps TRBD1 as D (5 bases). The germline V and J ends were trimmed by 1 base and 0 bases, with 16 bases remaining between them. The CDR3 length is 18 residues. CDR3 sequence: CASSLGRDGPYSNQPQHF. The CDR3 coding sequence is TGTGCCAGCAGTTTAGGCAGGGATGGGCCTTATAGCAATCAGCCCCAGCATTTT.

This chain joins TRBV20-1 and TRBJ2-1, with 10 positions matching TRBD2. This CDR3 is built from 14 residues. The V segment lost 3 bases and the J segment 6 bases; nucleotides outside the gene matches: 5. Germline V gene data show CDR1 as DFQATT and CDR2 as SNEGSKA (reference sequence). CDR3 DNA sequence: TGCAGTGCTAGTAGCGGGAGGAGGGCCAATGAGCAGTTCTTC. Its translation: CSASSGRRANEQFF.

This clonotype was found a few times. The chain couples TRBV20-1 to TRBJ2-1; TRBD2 aligns across 14 bases. This CDR3 contains 19 residues. Germline lookup yields CDR1 DFQATT and CDR2 SNEGSKA (reference sequence). J was trimmed by 7 bases and V by 6 bases; bases with no gene match: 20. CDR3 sequence reads: CSALNLLGLAGGMGNEQFF. For the CDR3, the DNA is TGCAGTGCCCTGAATCTTCTAGGACTAGCGGGAGGTATGGGGAATGAGCAGTTCTTC.

This clonotype occurred a few times. This chain joins TRBV4-3 and TRBJ2-3; D is possibly TRBD2 (6 bases). This CDR3 is 16 amino acids long. V dropped 4 bases and J dropped 1 base, with 15 bases sitting between them. Germline CDR1 LGHNA, CDR2 YSLEER. CDR3 loop: CASSLRNGGGTDTQYF. The CDR3 nucleotides read TGCGCCAGCAGCCTGCGTAATGGAGGGGGCACAGATACGCAGTATTTT.

This clonotype occurred a few times. The genes are TRBV27 and TRBJ2-3; D might be TRBD2 (5 bases). Germline V CDR1 and CDR2: MNHEY, SMNVEV (reference sequence). The CDR3 runs 14 residues. V was cut by 7 bases and J by 2 bases, with 13 bases left in between. The CDR3 sequence is CASNRADLTDTQYF. The CDR3 DNA is TGTGCCAGCAACCGAGCGGACCTCACAGATACGCAGTATTTT.

The chain has TRBV4-1 and TRBJ2-3; 11 nucleotides match TRBD2. Germline V CDR1 and CDR2: MGHRA, YSYEKL. Losses at the gene ends were 4 bases for V and 2 bases for J; bases not matched to a gene: 14. The CDR3 is 19 residues long. CDR3 DNA: TGCGCCAGCAGCCCGGGACAGCATAGCGGGAGGGCCTCCACAGATACGCAGTATTTT. Translated: CASSPGQHSGRASTDTQYF.

This clonotype was recorded once. This chain connects TRBV12-3 or TRBV12-4 to TRBJ1-3, with unresolved D. Trimming took off 7 bases at V and 0 bases at J, with 10 bases between the two ends. There are 14 residues in the CDR3. CDR3: CASTLGSSGNTIYF. The DNA for the CDR3 is TGTGCCAGCACCTTGGGGTCCTCTGGAAACACCATATATTTT.